What follows is one TCR beta chain and its context. Amplification targeted the TCR beta CDR3 regions, with RNA transcripts as the source material. The library came from an HTBI-primed first-round RT-PCR and a second-round multiplex PCR. One entry per CDR3 protein, called by TCRdb with MiXCR from the multiplex PCR reads. This table has about 620,000 distinct CDR3 sequences, about 20% appearing once. This entry is derived from a study of Graves' ophthalmopathy and Graves' hyperthyroidism. CDR1 and CDR2 from the germline V gene are LNHDA and SQIVND (reference sequence). The CDR3 runs 16 residues. The V end lost 7 bases, the J end lost 2 bases, and 17 bases lay between the germline ends.

The chain carries TRBV19 and TRBJ2-2; tentative D call: TRBD2 (5 bases). The sample comprised peripheral blood. This receptor was identified in a woman younger than 30 with stable Graves' hyperthyroidism. Some clones in this sample may be carry-over from other donors' samples. The CDR3, as DNA: TGTGCCAGTACCCCCAGCAGCGGCTCAAACACCGGGGAGCTGTTTTTT. Its translation is CASTPSSGSNTGELFF.